This is a list of T cell receptor beta chains from one sample in a study of CD8+ T cells in alopecia areata. TCRdb keeps only in-frame clones here, not all; method: immunoSEQ multiplex PCR. The table includes around 99,000 clones, roughly 84% detected once. The sequencing here drew on CD8+ T cells sorted from blood, taken at week 24, from a patient treated with tofacitinib. All receptors derive from a human donor with alopecia areata. Both conserved end residues are part of each CDR3. The order of the fields is V gene, D gene, clone size, J gene, CDR3 DNA, CDR3 protein. The D gene is left open where the match is weak. Some rows have no size entry. The others give once, few or many, or a class for an expanded clone.

v_gene: TRBV5-1; d_gene: .; abundance: .; j_gene: TRBJ2-2; CDR3nt: TGCGCCAGCAGCTTGGTTGCCGCCAACACCGGGGAGCTGTTTTTT; CDR3aa: CASSLVAANTGELFF
v_gene: TRBV7-6; d_gene: TRBD2; abundance: .; j_gene: TRBJ2-1; CDR3nt: TGTGCCAGCAGCTTTAGCGGGGGCCGAGGGAGTGAGCAGTTCTTC; CDR3aa: CASSFSGGRGSEQFF
v_gene: TRBV7-2; d_gene: .; abundance: .; j_gene: TRBJ2-7; CDR3nt: TGTGCCAGCAGCCCATCCGGGACATCCTACGAGCAGTACTTC; CDR3aa: CASSPSGTSYEQYF
v_gene: TRBV30; d_gene: .; abundance: .; j_gene: TRBJ2-2; CDR3nt: TGTGTCTGGGAGGCAGGGGTCACCGGGGAGCTGTTTTTT; CDR3aa: CVWEAGVTGELFF
v_gene: TRBV11-1; d_gene: .; abundance: .; j_gene: TRBJ2-7; CDR3nt: TGTGCCAGCAGCTTAGAAAACGAGCAGTACTTC; CDR3aa: CASSLENEQYF
v_gene: TRBV5-8; d_gene: TRBD2; abundance: .; j_gene: TRBJ2-1; CDR3nt: TGTGCCAGCAGCCAGGGGACTAGCGGATACTACTGGGATGAGCAGTTCTTC; CDR3aa: CASSQGTSGYYWDEQFF
v_gene: TRBV5-1; d_gene: .; abundance: .; j_gene: TRBJ2-5; CDR3nt: TGCGCCAGCAGCCCGAGGGGAAACCAAGAGACCCAGTACTTC; CDR3aa: CASSPRGNQETQYF
v_gene: TRBV15; d_gene: TRBD2; abundance: .; j_gene: TRBJ2-3; CDR3nt: TGTGCCACCAGCAGAGCAGGGAGGGAGGCAGATACGCAGTATTTT; CDR3aa: CATSRAGREADTQYF
v_gene: TRBV7-3; d_gene: .; abundance: medium-sized; j_gene: TRBJ2-3; CDR3nt: TGTGCCAGCAGCTCCCGACCCTTGGATACGCAGTATTTT; CDR3aa: CASSSRPLDTQYF
v_gene: TRBV11-2; d_gene: .; abundance: .; j_gene: TRBJ2-7; CDR3nt: TGTGCCAGCAGCTTGGAAGAAAGGGACGAGCAGTACTTC; CDR3aa: CASSLEERDEQYF
v_gene: TRBV25-1; d_gene: TRBD1; abundance: .; j_gene: TRBJ1-2; CDR3nt: TGTGCCAGCAGTGAGTTCCAGGGGGCCGATGGCTACACCTTC; CDR3aa: CASSEFQGADGYTF
v_gene: TRBV7-3; d_gene: TRBD1; abundance: .; j_gene: TRBJ2-3; CDR3nt: TGTGCCAGCAGCCTCGGGACAGGTTATGGAGATACGCAGTATTTT; CDR3aa: CASSLGTGYGDTQYF
v_gene: TRBV7-8; d_gene: .; abundance: once; j_gene: TRBJ2-5; CDR3nt: TGTGCCAGCAGCTTAGGAGTTCAAGAGACCCAGTACTTC; CDR3aa: CASSLGVQETQYF
v_gene: TRBV7-9; d_gene: TRBD1; abundance: .; j_gene: TRBJ2-5; CDR3nt: TGTGCCAGCAGCTTCGGCAGGGGGCTGGAAGAGACCCAGTACTTC; CDR3aa: CASSFGRGLEETQYF
v_gene: TRBV2; d_gene: .; abundance: .; j_gene: TRBJ1-1; CDR3nt: TGTGCCAGCAGCGCGGGACATGGGGGGAACACTGAAGCTTTCTTT; CDR3aa: CASSAGHGGNTEAFF
v_gene: TRBV4-1; d_gene: .; abundance: .; j_gene: TRBJ2-1; CDR3nt: TGCGCCAGCAGCCAAGATGGAAGGCCCAATGAGCAGTTCTTC; CDR3aa: CASSQDGRPNEQFF
v_gene: TRBV27; d_gene: .; abundance: .; j_gene: TRBJ2-7; CDR3nt: TGTGCCAGCAGTTTAGGGCGGGGGCGAGAGCAGTACTTC; CDR3aa: CASSLGRGREQYF
v_gene: TRBV30; d_gene: TRBD2; abundance: few; j_gene: TRBJ2-1; CDR3nt: TGTGCCTGGAAGGAGCGGGGGGGCCTCTACAATGAGCAGTTCTTC; CDR3aa: CAWKERGGLYNEQFF
v_gene: TRBV11-2; d_gene: TRBD1; abundance: .; j_gene: TRBJ1-2; CDR3nt: TGTGCCAGCAGCTCGACAGGGTTCTATGGCTACACCTTC; CDR3aa: CASSSTGFYGYTF
v_gene: TRBV19; d_gene: .; abundance: .; j_gene: TRBJ2-1; CDR3nt: TGTGCCAGTAGTATCGTCTTGTACAATGAGCAGTTCTTC; CDR3aa: CASSIVLYNEQFF
v_gene: TRBV7-9; d_gene: .; abundance: .; j_gene: TRBJ2-3; CDR3nt: TGTGCCAGCAGCTTAGGCACAGATACGCAGTATTTT; CDR3aa: CASSLGTDTQYF
v_gene: TRBV28; d_gene: TRBD1; abundance: .; j_gene: TRBJ2-3; CDR3nt: TGTGCCAGCAGTTTAATCGGGACAGGGGTGACAGATACGCAGTATTTT; CDR3aa: CASSLIGTGVTDTQYF
v_gene: TRBV7-6; d_gene: TRBD1; abundance: .; j_gene: TRBJ2-2; CDR3nt: TGTGCCAGCAGCCCGCTGGGACAGGGGGTCACCGGGGAGCTGTTTTTT; CDR3aa: CASSPLGQGVTGELFF
v_gene: TRBV19; d_gene: TRBD2; abundance: .; j_gene: TRBJ2-5; CDR3nt: TGTGCCAGTAGTATGAGCCCCAGACCGACTAGCGGAGGGGAGACCCAGTACTTC; CDR3aa: CASSMSPRPTSGGETQYF
v_gene: TRBV29-1; d_gene: TRBD2; abundance: .; j_gene: TRBJ2-5; CDR3nt: TGCAGCGTTCTCTTAGCGGGGGGGCCGGCCCAGTACTTC; CDR3aa: CSVLLAGGPAQYF
v_gene: TRBV27; d_gene: TRBD1; abundance: .; j_gene: TRBJ2-2; CDR3nt: TGTGCCAGCAGTTTCGGACAGGCCGGGGAGCTGTTTTTT; CDR3aa: CASSFGQAGELFF
v_gene: TRBV30; d_gene: .; abundance: .; j_gene: TRBJ2-5; CDR3nt: TGTGCCTGGAGTTCAGGTCAGGGTCGGAAGACCCAGTACTTC; CDR3aa: CAWSSGQGRKTQYF
v_gene: TRBV7-2; d_gene: .; abundance: .; j_gene: TRBJ1-6; CDR3nt: TGTGCCAGCACCAGACGACAGAACTATAATTCACCCCTCCACTTT; CDR3aa: CASTRRQNYNSPLHF
v_gene: TRBV7-2; d_gene: .; abundance: .; j_gene: TRBJ1-2; CDR3nt: TGTGCCGGTTTCGAGGGACTAGGCTATGGCTACACCTTC; CDR3aa: CAGFEGLGYGYTF
v_gene: TRBV6-1; d_gene: TRBD2; abundance: .; j_gene: TRBJ2-1; CDR3nt: TGTGCCAGCAGTGAAGGGACTAGCGGGGAACAGCAGTTCTTC; CDR3aa: CASSEGTSGEQQFF
v_gene: TRBV11-1; d_gene: TRBD2; abundance: .; j_gene: TRBJ2-1; CDR3nt: TGTGCCAGCAGCTCCGGACTAGCGGGCTACAATGAGCAGTTCTTC; CDR3aa: CASSSGLAGYNEQFF
v_gene: TRBV29-1; d_gene: TRBD1; abundance: .; j_gene: TRBJ2-1; CDR3nt: TGCAGCGTTGAAGAGGACAGGGAGTATGAGCAGTTCTTC; CDR3aa: CSVEEDREYEQFF
v_gene: TRBV4-1; d_gene: .; abundance: .; j_gene: TRBJ1-6; CDR3nt: TGCGCCAGCAGCCAGATCCTAGGGGGGAATTCACCCCTCCACTTT; CDR3aa: CASSQILGGNSPLHF
v_gene: TRBV5-6; d_gene: TRBD1; abundance: .; j_gene: TRBJ2-1; CDR3nt: TGTGCCAGCAGCTTGCGGGACAGGGGGCTGGAGAATGAGCAGTTCTTC; CDR3aa: CASSLRDRGLENEQFF
v_gene: TRBV6-4; d_gene: .; abundance: .; j_gene: TRBJ2-3; CDR3nt: TGTGCCAGCAGTGACGTGGGGGGGCAAGATACGCAGTATTTT; CDR3aa: CASSDVGGQDTQYF
v_gene: TRBV7-2; d_gene: .; abundance: .; j_gene: TRBJ1-2; CDR3nt: TGTGCCAGCAGCGTGGACACCTCTAACTATGGCTACACCTTC; CDR3aa: CASSVDTSNYGYTF
v_gene: TRBV6-5; d_gene: .; abundance: .; j_gene: TRBJ2-3; CDR3nt: TGTGCCAGCAGCACACGGGACCCCACAGATACGCAGTATTTT; CDR3aa: CASSTRDPTDTQYF
v_gene: TRBV5-6; d_gene: .; abundance: .; j_gene: TRBJ2-7; CDR3nt: TGTGCCAGCAGCTTCGGGACGAACGAGCAGTACTTC; CDR3aa: CASSFGTNEQYF
v_gene: TRBV7-9; d_gene: TRBD1; abundance: .; j_gene: TRBJ2-6; CDR3nt: TGTGCCAGCAGCTTAGGGACAGGGGAAACTGGGGCCAACGTCCTGACTTTC; CDR3aa: CASSLGTGETGANVLTF
v_gene: TRBV5-1; d_gene: .; abundance: .; j_gene: TRBJ1-4; CDR3nt: TGCGCCAGCAGCTTGGCCCCAGGGGCGGGGGAAAAACTGTTTTTT; CDR3aa: CASSLAPGAGEKLFF
v_gene: TRBV11-2; d_gene: .; abundance: .; j_gene: TRBJ2-3; CDR3nt: TGTGCCAGCAGCCCAGGGGGTTGGGGGGACACAGATACGCAGTATTTT; CDR3aa: CASSPGGWGDTDTQYF
v_gene: TRBV7-9; d_gene: .; abundance: .; j_gene: TRBJ1-2; CDR3nt: TGTGCCAGCAGCTCCAACTCGGGGACCTATGGCTACACCTTC; CDR3aa: CASSSNSGTYGYTF
v_gene: TRBV7-9; d_gene: .; abundance: once; j_gene: TRBJ2-7; CDR3nt: TGTGCCAGCAGTTGGGGAAATTCCTACGAGCAGTACTTC; CDR3aa: CASSWGNSYEQYF
v_gene: TRBV2; d_gene: .; abundance: .; j_gene: TRBJ1-5; CDR3nt: TGTGCCATCGGAGATTTGTATCAGCCCCAGCATTTT; CDR3aa: CAIGDLYQPQHF
v_gene: TRBV11-3; d_gene: .; abundance: .; j_gene: TRBJ2-3; CDR3nt: TGTGCCAGCAGCCCCTTGGCCTCGCAGTATTTT; CDR3aa: CASSPLASQYF
v_gene: TRBV5-1; d_gene: .; abundance: .; j_gene: TRBJ2-1; CDR3nt: TGCGCCAGCAGCTCCAGGGGGGCCCCACACAATGAGCAGTTCTTC; CDR3aa: CASSSRGAPHNEQFF
v_gene: TRBV4-1; d_gene: .; abundance: .; j_gene: TRBJ1-6; CDR3nt: TGCGCCAGCAGCCAAGAAAGGGGTTCACCCCTCCACTTT; CDR3aa: CASSQERGSPLHF
v_gene: TRBV2; d_gene: .; abundance: .; j_gene: TRBJ2-7; CDR3nt: TGTGCCAGCAGACCCAGTGAGAGCTCCTACGAGCAGTACTTC; CDR3aa: CASRPSESSYEQYF
v_gene: TRBV7-8; d_gene: TRBD1; abundance: .; j_gene: TRBJ1-6; CDR3nt: TGTGCCAGCAGCTTGGAGGGGGCGAGGATTTCACCCCTCCACTTT; CDR3aa: CASSLEGARISPLHF
v_gene: TRBV29-1; d_gene: TRBD1; abundance: .; j_gene: TRBJ1-1; CDR3nt: TGCAGCTCCTGGAGAACCGACAGGGGGTCTGAAGCTTTCTTT; CDR3aa: CSSWRTDRGSEAFF
v_gene: TRBV4-1; d_gene: .; abundance: .; j_gene: TRBJ2-7; CDR3nt: TGCGCCAGCAGCCAGGGGGATCGGGGGACCTACGAGCAGTACTTC; CDR3aa: CASSQGDRGTYEQYF
v_gene: TRBV4-1; d_gene: TRBD1; abundance: .; j_gene: TRBJ2-7; CDR3nt: TGCGCCAGCAGTCAAGAGGGGGCCGTATCTAACAAACCCTACGAGCAGTACTTC; CDR3aa: CASSQEGAVSNKPYEQYF
v_gene: TRBV6-5; d_gene: .; abundance: .; j_gene: TRBJ1-1; CDR3nt: TGTGCCAGCAGTTACTCGAAGGGCTCGGGAACTGAAGCTTTCTTT; CDR3aa: CASSYSKGSGTEAFF